Below are 19 T cell receptor beta chains sequenced from a single sample in a study of blood T cell repertoires in COVID-19. The table came from immunoSEQ multiplex PCR; TCRdb's copy has only in-frame clones and leaves some out. Of about 12,000 clones listed, approximately 88% are singletons. Sample: peripheral blood. These receptors came from a human donor in a cohort sampled during active COVID-19.

CDR3 bases: TGTGCCAGCAGCCTACAACCGGGGGACTCTGCAACTAATGAAAAACTGTTTTTT. Its protein is CASSLQPGDSATNEKLFF. The chain carries TRBV9 and TRBJ1-4; possible D gene TRBD1, 5 bases. From germline, CDR1 is SGDLS and CDR2 YYNGEE. Trimming took 4 bases from V and 0 from J, leaving 19 bases between them. The CDR3 has 18 residues. Full variable domain (rest looked up from reference TRBV9 and TRBJ1-4): DSGVTQTPKHLITATGQRVTLRCSPRSGDLSVYWYQQSLDQGLQFLIQYYNGEERAKGNILERFSAQQFPDLHSELNLSSLELGDSALYFCASSLQPGDSATNEKLFFGSGTQLSVL.

The rearrangement uses TRBV28 and TRBJ1-2, with D possibly being TRBD1 (6 bases). The germline V gene encodes CDR1 MDHEN and CDR2 SYDVKM. The CDR3 loop spans 14 amino acids. V lost 5 bases and J 4 bases, leaving 14 bases between the germline ends. The CDR3 region has the DNA TGTGCCAGCAGTGAACAGGGAAACCGCTATGGCTACACCTTC. Its translation is CASSEQGNRYGYTF.

This clone was seen just once. The DNA of the CDR3 is TGTGCCAGCAGTGAGGGCCAGGGCTCCTACAATGAGCAGTTCTTC. Protein product: CASSEGQGSYNEQFF. The chain recombines TRBV2 with TRBJ2-1, with a possible D match to TRBD1 (5 bases). Germline V gene data show CDR1 as SNHLY and CDR2 as FYNNEI. This CDR3 comprises 15 residues. Trimming left V 3 bases short and J 0 bases short, with 9 bases between.

V and J are TRBV6-4 and TRBJ1-6; 7 positions agree with TRBD1. CDR3 size: 14 residues. The germline gives CDR1 MRHNA, CDR2 SNTAGT. The V segment lost 6 bases and the J segment 9 bases; nucleotides outside the gene matches: 8. CDR3 sequence reads: CASRGGAGGSPLHF. CDR3 DNA: TGTGCCAGCAGGGGGGGTGCAGGGGGTTCACCCCTCCACTTT.

V and J are TRBV19 and TRBJ1-5; 8 nucleotides align to TRBD1. Losses at the gene ends were 6 bases for V and 1 base for J; bases not matched to a gene: 5. Per the germline V gene, CDR1 is LNHDA and CDR2 is SQIVND (reference sequence). This CDR3 comprises 15 residues. CDR3 sequence: CASRTTGESNQPQHF. In nucleotides, the CDR3 is TGTGCCAGTAGGACGACAGGGGAAAGCAATCAGCCCCAGCATTTT.

The genes are TRBV2 and TRBJ1-2, with no clear D. The CDR3 extends over 12 amino acids. The ends were cut back, 7 bases at V and 7 bases at J, with 13 bases in the middle. The germline gives CDR1 SNHLY, CDR2 FYNNEI. In nucleotides, the CDR3 is TGTGCCAGCACTCGGAGGCGTGTTGGCTACACCTTC. Translating gives CASTRRRVGYTF.

The chain couples TRBV5-1 to TRBJ2-7; the match to TRBD1 covers 9 bases. V dropped 5 bases and J dropped 0; count of bases not matched to a gene: 9. The CDR3 totals 16 residues. Germline-derived CDR1 and CDR2 are SGHRS and YFSETQ. CDR3 DNA sequence: TGCGCCAGCAGACTCAACACAGGGGGCAGCTCCTACGAGCAGTACTTC. Encoded protein: CASRLNTGGSSYEQYF.

The V call is TRBV27, the J call TRBJ2-7, with D perhaps matching TRBD2 (6 bases). CDR3 size: 14 residues. Germline V lookup: CDR1 MNHEY, CDR2 SMNVEV (reference sequence). The ends were cut back, 3 bases at V and 6 bases at J, with 15 bases in the middle. DNA of the CDR3: TGTGCCAGCAGTTTCCTCGGGGACTTGCGCGAGCAGTACTTC. The encoded protein is CASSFLGDLREQYF.

The rearrangement links TRBV29-1 to TRBJ2-7; no clear D. The germline gives CDR1 SQVTM, CDR2 ANQGSEA. CDR3 length: 14 residues. Trimming removed 6 bases at V and 3 bases at J, with 18 bases between. This CDR3 is CSVIWVGLGYEQYF. The CDR3 region has the DNA TGCAGCGTCATATGGGTCGGGTTAGGCTACGAGCAGTACTTC.

This rearrangement joins TRBV28 to TRBJ2-7; TRBD1 aligns across 8 bases. CDR1 and CDR2 (germline): MDHEN, SYDVKM. This CDR3 contains 15 residues. V shed 4 bases, J shed 2 bases, and the junction held 7 bases outside the gene matches. The CDR3, as DNA: TGTGCCAGCAGTTCCTTCCTGGACAGGGCCTACGAGCAGTACTTC. This gives the protein CASSSFLDRAYEQYF.

The chain couples TRBV29-1 to TRBJ2-7, with 8 nucleotides matching TRBD2. With 1 base clipped from V and 3 bases from J, the junction kept 14 bases outside the gene matches. Germline assignment: CDR1 SQVTM and CDR2 ANQGSEA. The CDR3 has 17 amino acids. The chain's CDR3 is CSVEVPGGARVGYEQYF. CDR3 in DNA: TGCAGCGTTGAAGTACCCGGGGGGGCTCGCGTAGGCTACGAGCAGTACTTC.

The rearrangement joins TRBV5-1 to TRBJ2-1; TRBD2 agrees at 8 bases. V dropped 3 bases and J dropped 6; count of bases not matched to a gene: 8. The V gene's germline CDR1 is SGHRS and CDR2 YFSETQ. This CDR3 spans 15 amino acids. The CDR3 bases are TGCGCCAGCAGCTATGACGGGGGGGCCCCCAATGAGCAGTTCTTC. Its protein is CASSYDGGAPNEQFF.

The CDR3 sequence: CASSGAGAGGANQPQHF. The CDR3 DNA reads TGTGCCAGCAGTGGGGCTGGGGCAGGGGGCGCAAATCAGCCCCAGCATTTT. The chain is built from TRBV6-1 and TRBJ1-5; 8 bases fit TRBD1. With 4 bases clipped from V and 4 bases from J, the junction kept 12 bases outside the gene matches. Germline V lookup: CDR1 MNHNS, CDR2 SASEGT. CDR3 size: 17 residues.

The chain links TRBV6-1 to TRBJ1-4, with 7 bases fitting TRBD1. Germline V gives CDR1 MNHNS, CDR2 SASEGT. After removal of 2 bases from V and 6 bases from J, the junction contained 9 bases not matched to a gene. CDR3 length: 16 residues. CDR3 sequence: CASSELAGQSHEKLFF. CDR3 in DNA: TGTGCCAGCAGTGAACTCGCGGGACAGTCCCATGAAAAACTGTTTTTT.

The V and J genes are TRBV6-6 and TRBJ1-5, with D maybe TRBD1 (5 bases). The V and J ends lost 4 bases and 7 bases respectively, with 8 bases between them. The CDR3 consists of 12 residues. CDR1 is MNHNY and CDR2 is SVGAGI in the germline V gene (reference sequence). CDR3 in DNA: TGTGCCAGCAGTTTGCAGGGACAGCCCCAGCATTTT. This gives the protein CASSLQGQPQHF.

The chain employs TRBV29-1 and TRBJ2-7, with 7 bases aligning to TRBD1. After removal of 6 bases from V and 0 bases from J, the junction contained 8 bases not matched to a gene. The CDR3 runs 14 residues. The germline V gene has CDR1 SQVTM and CDR2 ANQGSEA. The CDR3: CSVSRDSNSYEQYF. The CDR3 DNA sequence: TGCAGCGTCTCCCGGGACAGCAACTCCTACGAGCAGTACTTC.

The chain employs TRBV7-3 and TRBJ2-2; D remains ambiguous. Per the germline V gene, CDR1 is SGHTA and CDR2 is FQGTGA. Trimming removed 5 bases from V and 1 base from J, with 5 bases in between. This CDR3 is 13 amino acids long. CDR3 bases: TGTGCCAGCAGCCCGGGGAACACCGGGGAGCTGTTTTTT. It is translated as CASSPGNTGELFF.

The chain employs TRBV10-2 and TRBJ2-7; the D gene is possibly TRBD2 (6 bases). V lost 11 bases and J 5 bases, leaving 19 bases between the germline ends. CDR3 size: 13 residues. The germline V gene encodes CDR1 WSHSY and CDR2 SAAADI. The CDR3 DNA sequence: TGCGCCGTCCAACCTCGGGGGTGGGACGAGCAGTACTTC. The encoded protein is CAVQPRGWDEQYF.

The gene calls are TRBV24-1 and TRBJ2-3; 8 positions match TRBD1. The CDR3 runs 15 residues. CDR1 and CDR2 (germline): KGHDR, SFDVKD. Trimming removed 4 bases from V and 10 bases from J; junction bases left unmatched: 12. The CDR3 DNA reads as TGTGCCACCAGTGACCACCACAGGGGGGAAGGGCCGCAGTATTTT. Its protein is CATSDHHRGEGPQYF.